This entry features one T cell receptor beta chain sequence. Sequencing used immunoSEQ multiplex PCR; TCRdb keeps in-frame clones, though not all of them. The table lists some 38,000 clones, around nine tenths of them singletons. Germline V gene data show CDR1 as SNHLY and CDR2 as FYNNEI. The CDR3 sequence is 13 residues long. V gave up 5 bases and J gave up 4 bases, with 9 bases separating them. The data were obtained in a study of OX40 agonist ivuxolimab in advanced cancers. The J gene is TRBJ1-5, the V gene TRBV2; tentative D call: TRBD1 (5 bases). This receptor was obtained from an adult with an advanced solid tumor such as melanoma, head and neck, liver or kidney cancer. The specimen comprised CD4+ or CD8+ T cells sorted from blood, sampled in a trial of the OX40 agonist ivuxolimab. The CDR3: CASSRTPNQPQHF. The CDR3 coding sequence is TGTGCCAGCAGTAGGACACCGAATCAGCCCCAGCATTTT.